This T cell receptor beta chain was retrieved from a study of beta chain features in type 1 diabetes. General study findings and limits: Moderately but significantly shorter TCRB CDR3s were found in Type 1 diabetes patients in all four CD4+ subsets.

In its sample, this clone was seen a few times. Its antigen remains unidentified. Of the isolated RNA, all was reverse transcribed, and so the sequenced material was expressed TCRB transcripts. Profiled with immunoSEQ multiplex PCR; TCRdb holds only in-frame clones, not every one. Counted here are about 160,000 clones, approximately 9.1% occurring once; the ten biggest clones make up under 0.75%. CDR1 and CDR2 (germline): MNHNY, SVGAGI (reference sequence). The CDR3 covers 13 residues. V was clipped by 2 bases and J by 3 bases, with 7 bases between them. Specimen: central memory CD4+ T cells from blood. This chain links TRBV6-6 with TRBJ2-5; D not resolved. The clonotype originates from a woman aged 30 to 39 with type 1 diabetes. This chain's CDR3 is CASSYARKETQYF. DNA for the CDR3: TGTGCCAGCAGTTACGCCAGAAAAGAGACCCAGTACTTC.